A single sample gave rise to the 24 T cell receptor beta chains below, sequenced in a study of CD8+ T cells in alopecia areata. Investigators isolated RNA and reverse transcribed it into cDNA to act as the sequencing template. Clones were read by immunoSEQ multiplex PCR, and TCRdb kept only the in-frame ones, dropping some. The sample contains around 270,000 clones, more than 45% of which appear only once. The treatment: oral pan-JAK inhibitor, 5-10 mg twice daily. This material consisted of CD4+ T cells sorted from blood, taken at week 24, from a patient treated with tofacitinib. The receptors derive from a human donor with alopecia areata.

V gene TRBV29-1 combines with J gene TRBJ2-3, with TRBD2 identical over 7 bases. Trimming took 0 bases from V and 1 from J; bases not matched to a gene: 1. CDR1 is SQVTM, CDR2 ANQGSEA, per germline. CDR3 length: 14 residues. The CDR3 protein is CSVEDRGGTDTQYF. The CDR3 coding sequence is TGCAGCGTTGAAGATCGGGGGGGCACAGATACGCAGTATTTT.

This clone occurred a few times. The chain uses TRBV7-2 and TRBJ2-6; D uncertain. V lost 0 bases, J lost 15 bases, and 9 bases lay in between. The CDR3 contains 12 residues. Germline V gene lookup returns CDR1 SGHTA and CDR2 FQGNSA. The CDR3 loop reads CASSLATPPLTF. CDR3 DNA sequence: TGTGCCAGCAGCTTAGCCACCCCTCCCCTGACTTTC.

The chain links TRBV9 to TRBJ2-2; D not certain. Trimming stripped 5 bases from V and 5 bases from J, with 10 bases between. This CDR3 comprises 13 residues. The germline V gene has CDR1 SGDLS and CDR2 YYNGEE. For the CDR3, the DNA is TGTGCCAGCAGTGTTTTCGGTACCGGGGAGCTGTTTTTT. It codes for CASSVFGTGELFF.

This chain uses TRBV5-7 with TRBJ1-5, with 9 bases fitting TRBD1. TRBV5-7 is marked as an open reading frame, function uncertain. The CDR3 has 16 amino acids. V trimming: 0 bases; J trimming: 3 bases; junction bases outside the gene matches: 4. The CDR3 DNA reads TGTGCCAGCAGCTTGGGGACAGGGGCTGACAATCAGCCCCAGCATTTT. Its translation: CASSLGTGADNQPQHF.

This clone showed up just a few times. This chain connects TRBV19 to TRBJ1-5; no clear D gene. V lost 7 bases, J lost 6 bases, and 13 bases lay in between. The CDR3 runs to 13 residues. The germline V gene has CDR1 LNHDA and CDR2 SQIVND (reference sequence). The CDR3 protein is CASNKRAGQPQHF. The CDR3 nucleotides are TGTGCCAGTAATAAGAGGGCCGGTCAGCCCCAGCATTTT.

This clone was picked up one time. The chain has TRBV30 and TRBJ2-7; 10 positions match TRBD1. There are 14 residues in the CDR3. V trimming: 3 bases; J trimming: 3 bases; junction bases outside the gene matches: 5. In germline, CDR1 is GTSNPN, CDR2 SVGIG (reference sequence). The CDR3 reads CAWRPGTGVYEQYF. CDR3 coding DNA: TGTGCCTGGAGGCCCGGGACAGGGGTCTACGAGCAGTACTTC.

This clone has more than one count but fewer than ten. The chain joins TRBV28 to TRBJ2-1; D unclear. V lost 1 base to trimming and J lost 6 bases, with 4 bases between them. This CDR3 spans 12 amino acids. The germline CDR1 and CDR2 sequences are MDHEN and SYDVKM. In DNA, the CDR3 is TGTGCCAGCAGTTTATCGCGCAATGAGCAGTTCTTC. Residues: CASSLSRNEQFF.

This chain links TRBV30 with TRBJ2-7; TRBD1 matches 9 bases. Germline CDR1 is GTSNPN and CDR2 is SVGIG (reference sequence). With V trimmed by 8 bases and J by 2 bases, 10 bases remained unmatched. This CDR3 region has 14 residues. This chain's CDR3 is CAHERQGGTYEQYF. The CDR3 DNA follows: TGTGCCCACGAACGACAGGGGGGCACCTACGAGCAGTACTTC.

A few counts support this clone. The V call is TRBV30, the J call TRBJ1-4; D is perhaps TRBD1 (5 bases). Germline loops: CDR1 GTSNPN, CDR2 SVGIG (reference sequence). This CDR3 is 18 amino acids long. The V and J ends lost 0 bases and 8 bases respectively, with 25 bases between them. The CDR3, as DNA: TGTGCCTGGAGTGTGAATCCGGCTCGGTGGGGGACGAAGGAAAAACTGTTTTTT. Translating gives CAWSVNPARWGTKEKLFF. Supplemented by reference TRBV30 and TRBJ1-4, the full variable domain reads SQTIHQWPATLVQPVGSPLSLECTVEGTSNPNLYWYRQAAGRGLQLLFYSVGIGQISSEVPQNLSASRPQDRQFILSSKKLLLSDSGFYLCAWSVNPARWGTKEKLFFGSGTQLSVL.

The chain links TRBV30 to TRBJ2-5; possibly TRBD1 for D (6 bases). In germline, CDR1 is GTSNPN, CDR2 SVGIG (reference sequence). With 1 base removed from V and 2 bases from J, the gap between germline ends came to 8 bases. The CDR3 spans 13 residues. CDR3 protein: CAWSGTVQETQYF. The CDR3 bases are TGTGCCTGGAGTGGGACAGTGCAAGAGACCCAGTACTTC.

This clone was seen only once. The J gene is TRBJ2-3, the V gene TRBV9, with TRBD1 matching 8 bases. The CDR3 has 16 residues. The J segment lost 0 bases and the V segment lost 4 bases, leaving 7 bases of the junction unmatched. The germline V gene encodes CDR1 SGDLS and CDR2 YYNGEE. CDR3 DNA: TGTGCCAGCAGCTTGGGACAGGATCCCAGCACAGATACGCAGTATTTT. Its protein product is CASSLGQDPSTDTQYF.

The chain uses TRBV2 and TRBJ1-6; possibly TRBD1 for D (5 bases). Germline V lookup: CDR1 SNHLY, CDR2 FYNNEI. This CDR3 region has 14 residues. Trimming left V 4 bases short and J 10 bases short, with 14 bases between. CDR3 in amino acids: CASSATPGRSPLHF. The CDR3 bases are TGTGCCAGCAGTGCAACGCCGGGACGGTCACCCCTCCACTTT.

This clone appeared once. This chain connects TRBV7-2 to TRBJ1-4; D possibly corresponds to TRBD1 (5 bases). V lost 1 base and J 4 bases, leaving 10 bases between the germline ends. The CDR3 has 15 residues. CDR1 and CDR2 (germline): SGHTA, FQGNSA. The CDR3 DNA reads TGTGCCAGCAGCTTAGTGGGACGGCGTAATGAAAAACTGTTTTTT. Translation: CASSLVGRRNEKLFF.

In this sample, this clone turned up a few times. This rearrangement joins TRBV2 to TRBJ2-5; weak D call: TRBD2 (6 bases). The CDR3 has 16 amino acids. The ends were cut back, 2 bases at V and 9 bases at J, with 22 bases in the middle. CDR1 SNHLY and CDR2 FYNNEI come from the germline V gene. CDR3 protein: CASSESQGAGIEAQYF. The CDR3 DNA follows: TGTGCCAGCAGTGAAAGCCAAGGAGCGGGTATCGAGGCCCAGTACTTC.

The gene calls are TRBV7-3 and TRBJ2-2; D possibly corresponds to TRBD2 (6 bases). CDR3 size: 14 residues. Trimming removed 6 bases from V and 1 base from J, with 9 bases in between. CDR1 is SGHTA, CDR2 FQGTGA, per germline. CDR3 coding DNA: TGTGCCAGCAGTCTAGCGCTGAACACCGGGGAGCTGTTTTTT. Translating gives CASSLALNTGELFF.

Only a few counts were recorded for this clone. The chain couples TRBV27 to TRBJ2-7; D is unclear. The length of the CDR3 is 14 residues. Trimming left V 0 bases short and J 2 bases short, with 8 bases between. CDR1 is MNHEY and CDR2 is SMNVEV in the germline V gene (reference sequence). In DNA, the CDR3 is TGTGCCAGCAGTTTATCGCGCAGTACCTACGAGCAGTACTTC. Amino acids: CASSLSRSTYEQYF.

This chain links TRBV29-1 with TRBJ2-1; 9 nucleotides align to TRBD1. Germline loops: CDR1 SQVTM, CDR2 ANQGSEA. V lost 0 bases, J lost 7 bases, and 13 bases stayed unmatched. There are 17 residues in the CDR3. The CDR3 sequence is CSVEDPIRRDRDNEQFF. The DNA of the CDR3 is TGCAGCGTTGAAGACCCCATCCGCCGGGACAGGGATAATGAGCAGTTCTTC.

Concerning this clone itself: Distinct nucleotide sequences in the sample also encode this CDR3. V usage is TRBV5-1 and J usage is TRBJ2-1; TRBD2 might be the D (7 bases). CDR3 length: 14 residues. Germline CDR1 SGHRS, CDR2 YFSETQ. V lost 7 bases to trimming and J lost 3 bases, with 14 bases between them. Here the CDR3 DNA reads TGCGCCAGCGGAGGGGGGGGGAACTACAATGAGCAGTTCTTC. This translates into CASGGGGNYNEQFF.

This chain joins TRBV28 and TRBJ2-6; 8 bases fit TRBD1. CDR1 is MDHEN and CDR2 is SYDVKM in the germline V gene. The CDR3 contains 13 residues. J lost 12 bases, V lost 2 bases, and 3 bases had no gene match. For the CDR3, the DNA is TGTGCCAGCAGTTTACCGGACAGGGTCGTCCTGACTTTC. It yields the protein CASSLPDRVVLTF.

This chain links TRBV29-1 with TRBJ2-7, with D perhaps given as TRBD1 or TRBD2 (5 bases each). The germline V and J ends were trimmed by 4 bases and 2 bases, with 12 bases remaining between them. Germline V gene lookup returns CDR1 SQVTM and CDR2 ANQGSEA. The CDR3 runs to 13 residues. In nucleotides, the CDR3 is TGCAGCGTTGGGGGGTTTTCAACCTACGAGCAGTACTTC. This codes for CSVGGFSTYEQYF.

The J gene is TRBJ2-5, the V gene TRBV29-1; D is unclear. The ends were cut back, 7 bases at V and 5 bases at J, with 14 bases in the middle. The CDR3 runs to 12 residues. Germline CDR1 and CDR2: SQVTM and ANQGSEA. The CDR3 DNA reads TGCAGCGCTGGGAATCCCTCTGAGACCCAGTACTTC. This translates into CSAGNPSETQYF.

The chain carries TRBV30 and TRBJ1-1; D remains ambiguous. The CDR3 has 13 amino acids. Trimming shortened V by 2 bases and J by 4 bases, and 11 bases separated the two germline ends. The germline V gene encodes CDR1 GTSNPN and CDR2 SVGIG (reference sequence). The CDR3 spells CAWSRQATTEAFF. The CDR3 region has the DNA TGTGCCTGGAGTAGGCAGGCGACCACTGAAGCTTTCTTT.

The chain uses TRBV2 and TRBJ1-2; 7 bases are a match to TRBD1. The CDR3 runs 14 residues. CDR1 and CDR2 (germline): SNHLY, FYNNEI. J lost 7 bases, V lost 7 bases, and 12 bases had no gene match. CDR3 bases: TGTGCCAGCAAAGCGGACAGGACCTCGGGTGGCTACACCTTC. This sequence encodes CASKADRTSGGYTF.

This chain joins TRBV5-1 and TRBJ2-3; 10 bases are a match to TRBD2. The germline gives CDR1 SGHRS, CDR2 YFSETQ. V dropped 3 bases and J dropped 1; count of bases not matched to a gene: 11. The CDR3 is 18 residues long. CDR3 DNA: TGCGCCAGCAGCTCGTCACTGATTGGACTAGCGGGCACAGATACGCAGTATTTT. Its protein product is CASSSSLIGLAGTDTQYF.